The 15 T cell receptor beta chains presented below share a single source sample, sequenced in a study of beta chain features in type 1 diabetes. The antigens for these receptors are not known. TCRB transcripts that were expressed got sequenced, as all of the isolated RNA had been reverse transcribed. Repertoires were generated with immunoSEQ multiplex PCR, while TCRdb's copy carries only in-frame clones and drops some. Of hundreds of thousands of clones in the sample, over 12% were seen once. Study results and limitations: Patients with Type 1 diabetes showed moderately but significantly shorter TCRB CDR3s in all four CD4+ subsets.

The sample consisted of naive CD4+ T cells from blood. These receptors were obtained from a man between 18 and 29 years old with type 1 diabetes.

There are a few counts of this clone. J is TRBJ1-2 and V is TRBV30, with 7 bases aligning to TRBD1. The germline CDR1 and CDR2 sequences are GTSNPN and SVGIG (reference sequence). V dropped 0 bases and J dropped 6; count of bases not matched to a gene: 4. This CDR3 has 13 residues. The CDR3 bases are TGTGCCTGGAGTGTAGGAGGGGGCCATGGCTACACCTTC. Its translation: CAWSVGGGHGYTF.

Only a few counts were recorded for this clone. The chain is built from TRBV7-2 and TRBJ1-2; D remains unclear. There are 15 residues in the CDR3. Germline V gene sequence: CDR1 SGHTA, CDR2 FQGNSA. Trimming took 1 base from V and 6 from J, leaving 15 bases between them. CDR3 in amino acids: CASSLGGGPGDGYTF. The CDR3 region has the DNA TGTGCCAGCAGCTTAGGGGGAGGACCTGGTGATGGCTACACCTTC.

The rearrangement uses TRBV19 and TRBJ1-5; possibly TRBD1 for D (6 bases). CDR1 and CDR2 (germline): LNHDA, SQIVND (reference sequence). V was pared by 1 base and J by 6 bases, with 13 bases between. The CDR3 contains 15 residues. CDR3 loop: CASSIAWGRSQPQHF. The CDR3 DNA reads as TGTGCCAGTAGTATAGCCTGGGGGCGATCTCAGCCCCAGCATTTT.

In nucleotides, the CDR3 is TGCGCCAGCAGCTTGGAAAGTTACAATGAGCAGTTCTTC. Protein sequence: CASSLESYNEQFF. The V and J genes are TRBV5-1 and TRBJ2-1; no firm D call. The CDR3 consists of 13 residues. Germline V lookup: CDR1 SGHRS, CDR2 YFSETQ. Trimming cost V 0 bases and J 4 bases, with 5 bases left between them.

This clone occurred a few times. This chain's CDR3 is CASSLGRGSPQHF. The CDR3 region has the DNA TGTGCCAGCAGCTTAGGCCGGGGTTCGCCCCAGCATTTT. The gene calls are TRBV13 and TRBJ1-5; no reliable D call. Germline CDR1 reads PRHDT; CDR2 reads FYEKMQ (reference sequence). The CDR3 has 13 residues. Trimming took off 0 bases at V and 9 bases at J, with 9 bases between the two ends.

This sequence joins TRBV28 and TRBJ2-1, with D maybe TRBD2 (5 bases). CDR3 length: 15 residues. CDR1 is MDHEN and CDR2 is SYDVKM in the germline V gene. Trimming left V 6 bases short and J 7 bases short, with 19 bases between. DNA of the CDR3: TGTGCCAGCAGCATGCCCGGTTCTAGCAGGAATGAGCAGTTCTTC. The encoded protein is CASSMPGSSRNEQFF.

The chain has TRBV5-4 and TRBJ2-2, with 9 bases matching TRBD1. The CDR3 length is 15 residues. Per germline, CDR1 SGHNT and CDR2 YYREEE (reference sequence). V lost 0 bases, J lost 4 bases, and 1 base stayed unmatched. DNA of the CDR3: TGTGCCAGCAGCTTGGGACAGGGGGTCACCGGGGAGCTGTTTTTT. Translation: CASSLGQGVTGELFF.

This clone showed up just a few times. The chain recombines TRBV7-2 with TRBJ1-2; D call uncertain. Trimming pared 6 bases from V and 3 bases from J, leaving 8 bases between. The CDR3 spans 12 residues. Germline V gene lookup returns CDR1 SGHTA and CDR2 FQGNSA. In DNA, the CDR3 is TGTGCCAGCAGGGGGTCGGACTATGGCTACACCTTC. Translating gives CASRGSDYGYTF. Together with reference TRBV7-2 and TRBJ1-2, the CDR3 gives the full variable domain: GAGVSQSPSNKVTEKGKDVELRCDPISGHTALYWYRQSLGQGLEFLIYFQGNSAPDKSGLPSDRFSAERTGGSVSTLTIQRTQQEDSAVYLCASRGSDYGYTFGSGTRLTVV.

The rearrangement joins TRBV7-2 to TRBJ1-1; D not resolved. This CDR3 is built from 13 residues. The germline gives CDR1 SGHTA, CDR2 FQGNSA. V shed 3 bases and J shed 1 base, with 6 bases lying between them. This chain's CDR3 is CASSFIQNTEAFF. Written as DNA, the CDR3 is TGTGCCAGCAGCTTTATCCAGAACACTGAAGCTTTCTTT.

This clone was counted a few times. V gene TRBV11-2 combines with J gene TRBJ1-3; D possibly corresponds to TRBD1 (6 bases). The germline gives CDR1 SGHAT, CDR2 FQNNGV. The CDR3 contains 14 residues. Trimming shortened V by 5 bases and J by 1 base, and 9 bases separated the two germline ends. CDR3 amino acids: CASSLGGSGNTIYF. The CDR3 DNA is TGTGCCAGCAGCCTAGGGGGTTCTGGAAACACCATATATTTT.

This chain connects TRBV19 to TRBJ1-4; D is ambiguous. CDR1 and CDR2 from the germline V gene are LNHDA and SQIVND (reference sequence). Trimming took 7 bases from V and 5 from J, leaving 17 bases between them. The CDR3 runs 15 residues. The CDR3: CASTYSRASNEKLFF. In DNA form, the CDR3 reads TGTGCCAGTACCTACTCGAGGGCCTCAAATGAAAAACTGTTTTTT. The full variable domain, completed using reference TRBV19 and TRBJ1-4, is DGGITQSPKYLFRKEGQNVTLSCEQNLNHDAMYWYRQDPGQGLRLIYYSQIVNDFQKGDIAEGYSVSREKKESFPLTVTSAQKNPTAFYLCASTYSRASNEKLFFGSGTQLSVL.

In this sample, this clone turned up a few times. This chain joins TRBV30 and TRBJ1-3; D is uncertain. The germline V and J ends were trimmed by 5 bases and 1 base, with 9 bases remaining between them. The CDR3 runs 13 residues. Germline values: CDR1 GTSNPN, CDR2 SVGIG (reference sequence). This CDR3 reads CAWVLISGNTIYF. Here the CDR3 DNA reads TGTGCCTGGGTCTTAATTTCTGGAAACACCATATATTTT.

The chain joins TRBV20-1 to TRBJ1-2; D remains ambiguous. Per the germline V gene, CDR1 is DFQATT and CDR2 is SNEGSKA (reference sequence). The V gene lost 0 bases and the J gene lost 8 bases, with 7 bases spanning the gap. This CDR3 is built from 11 residues. The DNA for the CDR3 is TGCAGTGCTAGAGAGGATTCCGGCTACACCTTC. It specifies CSAREDSGYTF.

This clone has just a few counts. The chain employs TRBV29-1 and TRBJ2-7, with D possibly matching TRBD1 (5 bases). Germline V gene lookup returns CDR1 SQVTM and CDR2 ANQGSEA. The CDR3 length is 14 residues. The V gene lost 6 bases and the J gene lost 0 bases, with 15 bases spanning the gap. CDR3 residues: CSVLTRVDSYEQYF. The CDR3 nucleotides are TGCAGCGTGCTGACCAGGGTCGACTCCTACGAGCAGTACTTC.

The chain employs TRBV2 and TRBJ2-7; D ambiguous. Germline V gene sequence: CDR1 SNHLY, CDR2 FYNNEI. The CDR3 is 16 amino acids. Trimming stripped 1 base from V and 0 bases from J, with 13 bases between. The CDR3 loop reads CASSEEAGQFSYEQYF. The CDR3 DNA is TGTGCCAGCAGTGAAGAGGCTGGCCAATTCTCCTACGAGCAGTACTTC.